One and the same sample provided the 29 T cell receptor beta chains below, sequenced in a study of blood T cells in healthy people across ages. A second 7 to 11 cycle PCR used barcoded and J-beta primers. TCRdb re-called the 5' RACE reads through MiXCR, storing one row per CDR3 protein. The data show some 760,000 distinct CDR3 sequences, around a quarter seen once. This sample also belongs to another study, concerning T cells of mothers and their children.

Sequencing input: blood. The receptors were gathered from a boy aged 10-17 years in good health.

This clonotype turned up a few times. The chain uses TRBV20-1 and TRBJ2-2; D is ambiguous. V was cut by 0 bases and J by 5 bases, with 13 bases left in between. This CDR3 spans 15 amino acids. Germline V gene lookup returns CDR1 DFQATT and CDR2 SNEGSKA (reference sequence). The CDR3: CSARDPRLLTGELFF. The CDR3 DNA follows: TGCAGTGCTAGAGACCCGAGGCTTTTGACCGGGGAGCTGTTTTTT.

V usage is TRBV29-1 and J usage is TRBJ2-5; 8 nucleotides agree with TRBD1. The CDR3 contains 15 residues. CDR1 and CDR2 (germline): SQVTM, ANQGSEA. V lost 7 bases to trimming and J lost 2 bases; unmatched junction nucleotides: 12. CDR3 sequence: CSALLQGARQETQYF. CDR3 DNA: TGCAGCGCCCTCCTCCAGGGGGCGCGTCAAGAGACCCAGTACTTC. Complete variable domain (other parts from reference TRBV29-1 and TRBJ2-5): SAVISQKPSRDICQRGTSLTIQCQVDSQVTMMFWYRQQPGQSLTLIATANQGSEATYESGFVIDKFPISRPNLTFSTLTVSNMSPEDSSIYLCSALLQGARQETQYFGPGTRLLVL.

Here the CDR3 DNA reads TGCAGTGCTGTTCTTACGACCTTCGAGACCCAGTACTTC. Translating it yields CSAVLTTFETQYF. The chain recombines TRBV20-1 with TRBJ2-5; D gene uncertain. The length of the CDR3 is 13 residues. The V end lost 5 bases, the J end lost 5 bases, and 15 bases lay between the germline ends. Germline-derived CDR1 and CDR2 are DFQATT and SNEGSKA (reference sequence).

The chain uses TRBV7-9 and TRBJ2-5; possible D gene TRBD2, 5 bases. The better agreement between TRBJ2-7 and the DNA end casts doubt on the J call. CDR3 length: 15 residues. Germline CDR1 is SEHNR and CDR2 is FQNEAQ (reference sequence). DNA of the CDR3: TGTGCCAGCAGCTACCCGGGGAGTGGTTCCTACGAGCAGTACTTC. It yields the protein CASSYPGSGSYEQYF.

The V call is TRBV4-1, the J call TRBJ1-3; 8 bases map to TRBD1. V dropped 2 bases and J dropped 0; count of bases not matched to a gene: 3. The CDR3 spans 16 residues. Looked up from germline, CDR1 is MGHRA and CDR2 is YSYEKL. Here the CDR3 reads CASSQLDRASGNTIYF. The DNA of the CDR3 is TGCGCCAGCAGCCAACTGGACAGGGCCTCTGGAAACACCATATATTTT.

The chain combines TRBV2 with TRBJ2-5, with D possibly matching TRBD1 (6 bases). The J call may be mistaken, given a closer DNA end match to TRBJ2-1. This CDR3 comprises 16 residues. CDR1 and CDR2 (germline): SNHLY, FYNNEI. CDR3 protein: CASDASWDNIYNEQFF. The CDR3 nucleotides read TGTGCCAGCGACGCCTCGTGGGACAACATCTACAATGAGCAGTTCTTC.

The chain combines TRBV7-9 with TRBJ1-2; D is uncertain. Trimming took off 1 base at V and 7 bases at J, with 7 bases between the two ends. The germline CDR1 and CDR2 sequences are SEHNR and FQNEAQ (reference sequence). This CDR3 has 12 residues. Here the CDR3 DNA reads TGTGCCAGCAGCTTAGAAGCAAGTGGCTACACCTTC. This sequence encodes CASSLEASGYTF.

Many counts were recorded for this clonotype. The chain carries TRBV12-3 or TRBV12-4 and TRBJ2-1; D possibly matches TRBD1 or TRBD2 (5 bases each). Trimming cost V 1 base and J 9 bases, with 13 bases left between them. The length of the CDR3 is 14 residues. The CDR3 loop is CASSLDSGQSEQFF. The CDR3 DNA follows: TGTGCCAGCAGTTTAGATTCGGGGCAGTCTGAGCAGTTCTTC.

The chain uses TRBV20-1 and TRBJ1-5; 7 positions agree with TRBD1. The germline gives CDR1 DFQATT, CDR2 SNEGSKA (reference sequence). The CDR3 sequence is 13 residues long. V was clipped by 6 bases and J by 4 bases; unmatched bases: 6. The CDR3 spells CSAPGQLNQPQHF. CDR3 in DNA: TGCAGTGCACCGGGACAGCTAAATCAGCCCCAGCATTTT.

This chain links TRBV29-1 with TRBJ2-3; 16 bases line up with TRBD2. There are 16 residues in the CDR3. Germline values: CDR1 SQVTM, CDR2 ANQGSEA. V lost 4 bases to trimming and J lost 6 bases; unmatched junction nucleotides: 7. Here the CDR3 reads CSVVAGTSGGADTQYF. CDR3 coding DNA: TGCAGCGTTGTTGCCGGGACTAGCGGGGGGGCGGATACGCAGTATTTT.

This clonotype was seen more than once but under ten times. The chain recombines TRBV20-1 with TRBJ2-1, with D perhaps TRBD2 (5 bases). CDR1 and CDR2 (germline): DFQATT, SNEGSKA (reference sequence). Trimming stripped 6 bases from V and 0 bases from J, with 12 bases between. There are 14 residues in the CDR3. The CDR3 DNA reads TGCAGTGCGGTTAGCGTCAGCTCCTACAATGAGCAGTTCTTC. As protein: CSAVSVSSYNEQFF.

This clonotype was detected only a few times. The chain employs TRBV29-1 and TRBJ2-2; 7 bases match TRBD2. Per the germline V gene, CDR1 is SQVTM and CDR2 is ANQGSEA. Trimming at V came to 5 bases and at J to 4 bases, leaving 4 bases not matched to a gene. The CDR3 extends over 13 amino acids. CDR3 sequence reads: CSVRTSFTGELFF. The CDR3 DNA follows: TGCAGCGTTAGGACTAGTTTCACCGGGGAGCTGTTTTTT.

The V gene is TRBV6-6, the J gene TRBJ1-4; 10 nucleotides align to TRBD1. From germline, CDR1 is MNHNY and CDR2 SVGAGI (reference sequence). The CDR3 is 15 residues long. Losses at the gene ends were 8 bases for V and 3 bases for J; bases not matched to a gene: 6. DNA for the CDR3: TGTGCCAGCGGGGACAGGGGCAGGGCTAATGAAAAACTGTTTTTT. This codes for CASGDRGRANEKLFF.

This clonotype came up once. This may be a read error, as it is one base from a much larger clone. J is TRBJ1-5 and V is TRBV11-2; D remains unclear. CDR3 length: 12 amino acids. Germline V gene data show CDR1 as SGHAT and CDR2 as FQNNGV. The CDR3 DNA reads as TGTGTCAGCAGCTTAGAGGGTCAGCCCCAGCATTTT. This encodes CVSSLEGQPQHF.

The chain links TRBV7-8 to TRBJ2-1, with D uncertain. CDR1 SGHVS and CDR2 FQNEAQ come from the germline V gene. The CDR3 extends over 16 amino acids. V was clipped by 1 base and J by 0 bases, with 10 bases between them. In nucleotides, the CDR3 is TGTGCCAGCAGCTTAGTTATACTGAGCTCCTACAATGAGCAGTTCTTC. It encodes CASSLVILSSYNEQFF.

There are a few counts of this clonotype. The chain carries TRBV7-3 and TRBJ2-7; D is unresolved. The CDR3 is made up of 14 amino acids. Germline assignment: CDR1 SGHTA and CDR2 FQGTGA. The V end was cut by 3 bases, the J end by 2 bases, with 11 bases between. The CDR3 nucleotides read TGTGCCAGCAGCTTTTTATCAGGCCCCTACGAGCAGTACTTC. Its translation: CASSFLSGPYEQYF.

This clonotype was seen repeatedly, ten times or more. The V call is TRBV25-1, the J call TRBJ2-1; 13 bases match TRBD2. This CDR3 comprises 17 residues. CDR1 is MGHDK and CDR2 is SYGVNS in the germline V gene. Unmatched junction bases numbered 8, after V lost 3 bases and J lost 6 bases. The DNA for the CDR3 is TGTGCCAGCAGTGACGAGGGACTAGCGGGAAACGTCAATGAGCAGTTCTTC. It translates to CASSDEGLAGNVNEQFF.

This clonotype was observed a few times. The rearrangement joins TRBV7-9 to TRBJ2-2; 8 bases map to TRBD2. The CDR3 extends over 14 amino acids. The V segment lost 11 bases and the J segment 1 base; nucleotides outside the gene matches: 6. The germline gives CDR1 SEHNR, CDR2 FQNEAQ (reference sequence). CDR3 coding DNA: TGTGCCCGGGAGGGGCACGAGAACACCGGGGAGCTGTTTTTT. The encoded protein is CAREGHENTGELFF.

The chain has TRBV9 and TRBJ2-7; 9 nucleotides line up with TRBD1. Germline lookup yields CDR1 SGDLS and CDR2 YYNGEE. J gave up 3 bases and V 3 bases, and 10 bases lay outside the gene matches. The CDR3 contains 16 residues. The CDR3 sequence: CASSEECEGQGYEQYF. CDR3 DNA sequence: TGTGCCAGCAGCGAAGAATGCGAGGGACAGGGCTACGAGCAGTACTTC.

In its sample, this clonotype was seen a few times. V and J are TRBV7-9 and TRBJ1-4; TRBD1 might be the D (5 bases). The CDR3 contains 15 residues. V dropped 4 bases and J dropped 3 bases, with 12 bases sitting between them. Germline-derived CDR1 and CDR2 are SEHNR and FQNEAQ (reference sequence). As DNA, the CDR3 is TGTGCCAGCAGCTCAAATCAGGGAGCTAATGAAAAACTGTTTTTT. It specifies CASSSNQGANEKLFF. Combining the CDR3 with reference TRBV7-9 and TRBJ1-4 gives the whole variable domain DTGVSQNPRHKITKRGQNVTFRCDPISEHNRLYWYRQTLGQGPEFLTYFQNEAQLEKSRLLSDRFSAERPKGSFSTLEIQRTEQGDSAMYLCASSSNQGANEKLFFGSGTQLSVL.

This clonotype showed up just a few times. This chain's CDR3 is CSARVGAGANVLTF. CDR3 DNA sequence: TGCAGTGCTAGGGTGGGGGCTGGGGCCAACGTCCTGACTTTC. The V call is TRBV20-1, the J call TRBJ2-6; the D gene could be TRBD1 or TRBD2 (5 bases each). CDR1 is DFQATT, CDR2 SNEGSKA, per germline (reference sequence). The V and J ends lost 3 bases and 2 bases respectively, with 8 bases between them. The CDR3 consists of 14 residues.

There are a few counts of this clonotype. CDR3 protein: CASSEKGADYGYTF. CDR3 nucleotide sequence: TGTGCCAGCAGTGAAAAGGGGGCGGACTATGGCTACACCTTC. The chain uses TRBV2 and TRBJ1-2; 7 bases map to TRBD1. CDR1 and CDR2 (germline): SNHLY, FYNNEI. The trim removed 2 bases at V and 3 bases at J, leaving 3 bases unmatched. The CDR3 has 14 residues.

J is TRBJ1-1 and V is TRBV4-3, with a tentative D call TRBD1 (6 bases). Germline loops: CDR1 LGHNA, CDR2 YSLEER. V shed 0 bases and J shed 1 base, with 12 bases lying between them. There are 16 residues in the CDR3. Here the CDR3 DNA reads TGCGCCAGCAGCCAAGACCACAGGGCCCGGAACACTGAAGCTTTCTTT. It specifies CASSQDHRARNTEAFF.

The V and J genes are TRBV29-1 and TRBJ2-5; 11 nucleotides align to TRBD2. The J call is doubtful: the DNA matches TRBJ2-7 better. The CDR3 consists of 13 residues. CDR1 and CDR2 (germline): SQVTM, ANQGSEA. The CDR3 here is CSVLAGVTYEQYF. In nucleotides, the CDR3 is TGCAGCGTACTAGCGGGAGTAACCTACGAGCAGTACTTC.

This clonotype came up a few times. The rearrangement uses TRBV7-9 and TRBJ1-1; D remains ambiguous. Germline V gene lookup returns CDR1 SEHNR and CDR2 FQNEAQ (reference sequence). With 0 bases removed from V and 3 bases from J, the gap between germline ends came to 8 bases. The CDR3 runs 14 residues. CDR3 residues: CASSLAGYDTEAFF. CDR3 bases: TGTGCCAGCAGCTTAGCAGGGTATGACACTGAAGCTTTCTTT. The full variable domain, completed using reference TRBV7-9 and TRBJ1-1, is DTGVSQNPRHKITKRGQNVTFRCDPISEHNRLYWYRQTLGQGPEFLTYFQNEAQLEKSRLLSDRFSAERPKGSFSTLEIQRTEQGDSAMYLCASSLAGYDTEAFFGQGTRLTVV.

This chain links TRBV4-3 with TRBJ1-4; D gene ambiguous. CDR1 and CDR2 from the germline V gene are LGHNA and YSLEER. V lost 1 base, J lost 6 bases, and 15 bases lay in between. The CDR3 sequence is 16 residues long. Here the CDR3 DNA reads TGCGCCAGCAGCCAAGTACTTTCGGGTTATGATGAAAAACTGTTTTTT. Amino acids: CASSQVLSGYDEKLFF.

This chain connects TRBV2 to TRBJ2-5; 10 bases agree with TRBD1. The J call may be wrong; the DNA end is better matched by TRBJ2-7. The CDR3 is 16 amino acids. CDR1 SNHLY and CDR2 FYNNEI come from the germline V gene. This CDR3 is CASSGQLDRGGYEQYF. The CDR3 bases are TGTGCCAGCAGTGGACAACTGGACAGGGGGGGTTACGAGCAGTACTTC.

The V and J genes are TRBV27 and TRBJ2-3; TRBD2 agrees at 7 bases. Germline loops: CDR1 MNHEY, CDR2 SMNVEV (reference sequence). With V trimmed by 0 bases and J by 5 bases, 5 bases remained unmatched. This CDR3 contains 15 residues. CDR3 nucleotides: TGTGCCAGCAGTTTATCAACGGGAGGAGTAGATACGCAGTATTTT. Translation gives CASSLSTGGVDTQYF.

V is TRBV28 and J is TRBJ2-1; D call uncertain. The end of the DNA is better explained by TRBJ2-5, so the J call may be wrong. The CDR3 runs 15 residues. CDR1 is MDHEN, CDR2 SYDVKM, per germline. The CDR3 DNA follows: TGTGCCAGCAGTTTATATGGTGGGCAGTTAGAGACCCAGTACTTC. This encodes CASSLYGGQLETQYF.